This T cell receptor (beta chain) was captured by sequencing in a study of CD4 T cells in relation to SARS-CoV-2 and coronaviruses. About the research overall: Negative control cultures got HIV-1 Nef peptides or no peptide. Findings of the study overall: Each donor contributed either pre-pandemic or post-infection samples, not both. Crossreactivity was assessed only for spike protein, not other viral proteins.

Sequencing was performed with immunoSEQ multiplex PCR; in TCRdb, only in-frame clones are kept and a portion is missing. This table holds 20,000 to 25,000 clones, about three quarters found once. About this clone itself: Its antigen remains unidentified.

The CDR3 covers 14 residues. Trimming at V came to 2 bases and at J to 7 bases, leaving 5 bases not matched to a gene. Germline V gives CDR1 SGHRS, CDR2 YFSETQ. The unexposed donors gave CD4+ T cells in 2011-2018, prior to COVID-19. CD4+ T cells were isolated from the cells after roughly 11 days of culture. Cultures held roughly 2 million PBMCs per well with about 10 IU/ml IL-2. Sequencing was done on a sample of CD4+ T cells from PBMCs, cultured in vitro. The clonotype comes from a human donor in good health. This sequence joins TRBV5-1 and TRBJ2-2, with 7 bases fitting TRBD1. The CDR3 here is CASSFRGPSGELFF. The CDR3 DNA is TGCGCCAGCAGCTTTAGGGGGCCGAGCGGGGAGCTGTTTTTT.